Below, one TCR beta chain is given with its context. What antigen it recognizes has not been identified. The data belong to a study of human CD8 memory T cell subsets (dated by TCRdb to about 2020). Context from the whole study: To assess clonal relationships, the TCRbeta repertoires of stem-like (TSTEM), progenitor exhausted-like (TPEX) and effector memory CD8+ T cell subsets were compared. TCRbeta repertoires were obtained from TSTEM, TPEX and effector memory subsets contributed by each of more than five donors. The paper as a whole reports these results and caveats: Based on Chao1 estimates, TSTEM subsets appeared to have greater repertoire diversity than TPEX subsets, which may reflect a broader range of specificities. Only TCRbeta chains were sequenced, and repertoire comparisons were based on several donors, with testing performed by paired t-tests and Bonferroni correction. The stem-like TSTEM and TPEX subsets each shared clonotypes with effector memory cells, but the TSTEM and TPEX repertoires had minimal overlap with each other, suggesting distinct antigen spectra. Normalized Shannon-Wiener diversity was similarly high in TSTEM and TPEX subsets, while effector memory subsets were less diverse by comparison.

Density gradient separation was used to isolate peripheral blood mononuclear cells from buffy coats of healthy donors. The study enriched total CD8+ T cells through negative magnetic separation using EasySep or MojoSort CD8+ T cell isolation kits. For each subset, total RNA was extracted using an RNeasy Mini Kit from duplicate vials of more than 120,000 sorted CD8+ T cells. The PBMCs were used either fresh or after being cryopreserved in fetal bovine serum with about 10% DMSO. Fluorescence-activated cell sorting on a FACSAria III was used to sort CD8+ T cell subsets to purity. The instrument was a NextSeq 550. A Human TCR Profiling Kit was used to prepare UMI-labeled 5' RACE TCRbeta libraries. Every TCRbeta library was prepared in parallel with an identical number of PCR cycles. The study's own analysis went as follows. Each TCRbeta library contained between roughly 2,600 and 20,000 functional CDR3beta clonotypes. MIGEC 1.2.9 was used for UMI extraction and consensus assembly, with a minimum of three reads required per UMI. In-frame CDR3beta repertoires were extracted with MiXCR 3.0.3. Diversity metrics were computed in VDJtools 1.2.1 after downsampling each sample to 42,000 randomly selected UMIs. For the top 3,000 clones of each sample pair, the repertoire overlap metrics D, R and F2 were calculated in VDJtools. TCRdb reprocessed the reads, so every CDR3 protein sequence counts as one entry and DNA is not shown. TCRdb assigned the V and J calls; the authors' analysis was not used. The sample table includes under 6,500 distinct CDR3 sequences. The leading ten clones occupy about 35% of the sample.

This receptor was obtained from a human donor in good health. Sequencing used CD8+ effector memory T cells (TEM) sorted from PBMCs. The label giving this sample's cell subset or site can be read as: effector memory CD8 T cells, CCR7- CD45RO+ CD95+.

The CDR3 reads as follows: CSARENSYEQYF. The V gene is TRBV20-1 and the J gene is TRBJ2-7. Per the germline V gene (reference sequence), DFQATT is the CDR1 and SNEGSKA is the CDR2. From cysteine to phenylalanine, the CDR3 is 12 amino acids long. The DNA sequence is not available.